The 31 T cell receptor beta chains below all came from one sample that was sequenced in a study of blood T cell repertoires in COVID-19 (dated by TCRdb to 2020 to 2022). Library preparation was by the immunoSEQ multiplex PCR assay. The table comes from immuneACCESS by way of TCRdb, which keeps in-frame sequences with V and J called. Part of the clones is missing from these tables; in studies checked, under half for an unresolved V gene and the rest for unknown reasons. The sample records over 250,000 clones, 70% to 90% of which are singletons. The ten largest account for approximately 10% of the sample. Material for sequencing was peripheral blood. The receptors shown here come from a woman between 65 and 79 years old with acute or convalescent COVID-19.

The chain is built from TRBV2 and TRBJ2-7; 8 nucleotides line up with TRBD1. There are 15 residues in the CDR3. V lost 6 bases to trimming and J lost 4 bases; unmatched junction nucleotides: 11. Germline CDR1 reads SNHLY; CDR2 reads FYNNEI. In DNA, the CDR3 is TGTGCCAGCAGATTATCTCAGGGGGCGCAATACGAGCAGTACTTC. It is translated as CASRLSQGAQYEQYF.

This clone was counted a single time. CDR3 region: CASEGDSSQPQHF. For the CDR3, the DNA is TGTGCCAGCGAGGGGGATAGTAGTCAGCCCCAGCATTTT. The J gene is TRBJ1-5, the V gene TRBV19, with TRBD1 as a possible D gene (6 bases). CDR3 length: 13 residues. From germline, CDR1 is LNHDA and CDR2 SQIVND (reference sequence). V lost 9 bases and J 6 bases, leaving 15 bases between the germline ends.

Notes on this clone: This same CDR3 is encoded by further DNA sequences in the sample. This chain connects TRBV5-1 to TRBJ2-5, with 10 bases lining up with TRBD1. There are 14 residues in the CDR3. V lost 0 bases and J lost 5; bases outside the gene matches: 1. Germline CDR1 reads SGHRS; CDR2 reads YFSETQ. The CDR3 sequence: CASSLGDRGETQYF. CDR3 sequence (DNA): TGCGCCAGCAGCTTGGGGGACAGGGGTGAGACCCAGTACTTC.

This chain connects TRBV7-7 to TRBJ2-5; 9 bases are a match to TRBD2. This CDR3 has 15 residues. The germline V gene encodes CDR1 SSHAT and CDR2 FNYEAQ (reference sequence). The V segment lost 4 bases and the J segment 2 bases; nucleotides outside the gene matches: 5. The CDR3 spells CASSSMRGGQETQYF. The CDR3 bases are TGTGCCAGCAGCTCCATGCGGGGGGGGCAAGAGACCCAGTACTTC.

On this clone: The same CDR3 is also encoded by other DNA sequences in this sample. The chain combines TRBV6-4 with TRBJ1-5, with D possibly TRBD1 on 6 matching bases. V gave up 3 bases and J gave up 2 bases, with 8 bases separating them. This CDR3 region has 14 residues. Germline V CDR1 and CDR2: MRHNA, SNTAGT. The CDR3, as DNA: TGTGCCAGCAGTGAGTCAGGGGGCAATCAGCCCCAGCATTTT. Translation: CASSESGGNQPQHF.

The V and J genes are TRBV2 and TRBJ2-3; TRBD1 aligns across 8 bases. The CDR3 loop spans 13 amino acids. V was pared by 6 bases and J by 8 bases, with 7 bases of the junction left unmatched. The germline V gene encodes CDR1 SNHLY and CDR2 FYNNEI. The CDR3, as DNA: TGTGCCAGCAGGGACAGGGCCGGGGGTACGCAGTATTTT. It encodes CASRDRAGGTQYF.

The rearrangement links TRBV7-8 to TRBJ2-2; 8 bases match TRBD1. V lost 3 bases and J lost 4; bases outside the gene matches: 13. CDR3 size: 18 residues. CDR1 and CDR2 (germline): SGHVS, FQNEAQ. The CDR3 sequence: CASSLLRTGSASTGELFF. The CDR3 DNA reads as TGTGCCAGCAGCTTGTTACGGACAGGGTCGGCGTCCACCGGGGAGCTGTTTTTT.

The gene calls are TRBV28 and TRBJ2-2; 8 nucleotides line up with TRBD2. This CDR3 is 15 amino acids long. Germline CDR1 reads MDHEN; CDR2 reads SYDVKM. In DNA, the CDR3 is TGTGCAGGAGGGCTAGCGGGTGCGAACACCGGGGAGCTGTTTTTT. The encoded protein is CAGGLAGANTGELFF.

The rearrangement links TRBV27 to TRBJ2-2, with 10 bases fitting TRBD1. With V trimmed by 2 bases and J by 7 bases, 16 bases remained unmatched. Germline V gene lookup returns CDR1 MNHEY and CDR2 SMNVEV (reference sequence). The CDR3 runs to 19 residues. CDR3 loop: CASSLILGTGAPGGGELFF. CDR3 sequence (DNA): TGTGCCAGCAGTTTAATTCTTGGGACAGGGGCCCCAGGGGGCGGGGAGCTGTTTTTT.

The CDR3 is CSGGNSGQGYTF. CDR3 coding DNA: TGCAGCGGGGGGAATAGTGGGCAGGGCTACACCTTC. V gene TRBV29-1 combines with J gene TRBJ1-2, with a weak D call TRBD1 (5 bases). The V gene's germline CDR1 is SQVTM and CDR2 ANQGSEA. This CDR3 comprises 12 residues. V was trimmed by 7 bases and J by 8 bases, leaving 17 bases between them.

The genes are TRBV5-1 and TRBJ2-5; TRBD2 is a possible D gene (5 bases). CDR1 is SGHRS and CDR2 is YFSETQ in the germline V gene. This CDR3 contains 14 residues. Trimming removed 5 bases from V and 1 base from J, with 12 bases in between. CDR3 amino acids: CASSHGLTQETQYF. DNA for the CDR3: TGCGCCAGCAGTCATGGACTGACCCAAGAGACCCAGTACTTC.

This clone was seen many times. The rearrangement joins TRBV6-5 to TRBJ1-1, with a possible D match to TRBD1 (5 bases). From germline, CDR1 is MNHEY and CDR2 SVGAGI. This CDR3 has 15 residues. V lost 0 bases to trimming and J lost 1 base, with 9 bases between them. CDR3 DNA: TGTGCCAGCAGTTACTCCAGACAGTCGAACACTGAAGCTTTCTTT. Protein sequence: CASSYSRQSNTEAFF.

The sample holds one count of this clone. CDR3 residues: CASSLGTGGYEQFF. The CDR3 bases are TGCGCCAGCAGCCTCGGGACAGGGGGCTATGAGCAGTTCTTC. V usage is TRBV5-1 and J usage is TRBJ2-1; 12 positions agree with TRBD1. The CDR3 covers 14 residues. Trimming cost V 4 bases and J 8 bases; bases outside gene matches: 4. In germline, CDR1 is SGHRS, CDR2 YFSETQ.

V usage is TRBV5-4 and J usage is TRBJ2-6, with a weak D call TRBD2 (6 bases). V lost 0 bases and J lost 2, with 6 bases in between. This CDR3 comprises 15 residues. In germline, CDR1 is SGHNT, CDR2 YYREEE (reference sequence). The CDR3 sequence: CASSLGGAGANVLTF. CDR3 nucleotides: TGTGCCAGCAGCTTGGGGGGGGCTGGGGCCAACGTCCTGACTTTC.

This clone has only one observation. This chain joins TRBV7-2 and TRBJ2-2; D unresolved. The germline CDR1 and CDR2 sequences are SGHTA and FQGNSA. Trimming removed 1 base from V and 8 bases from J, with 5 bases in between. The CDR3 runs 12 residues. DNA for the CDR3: TGTGCCAGCAGCTTAGAGCTAGGGGAGCTGTTTTTT. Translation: CASSLELGELFF.

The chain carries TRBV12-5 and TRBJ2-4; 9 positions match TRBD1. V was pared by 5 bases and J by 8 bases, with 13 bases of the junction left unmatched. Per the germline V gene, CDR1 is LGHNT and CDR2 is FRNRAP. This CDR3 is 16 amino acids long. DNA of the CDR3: TGTGCTAGTGGTCCACCAACCGGGACAGGGAGACACATTCAGTACTTC. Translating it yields CASGPPTGTGRHIQYF.

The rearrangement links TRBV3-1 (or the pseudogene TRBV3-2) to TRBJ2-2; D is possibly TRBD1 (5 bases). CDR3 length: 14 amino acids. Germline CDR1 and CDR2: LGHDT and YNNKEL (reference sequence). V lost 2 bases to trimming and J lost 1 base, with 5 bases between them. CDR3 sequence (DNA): TGTGCCAGCAGCCAAACAGGGAACACCGGGGAGCTGTTTTTT. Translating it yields CASSQTGNTGELFF.

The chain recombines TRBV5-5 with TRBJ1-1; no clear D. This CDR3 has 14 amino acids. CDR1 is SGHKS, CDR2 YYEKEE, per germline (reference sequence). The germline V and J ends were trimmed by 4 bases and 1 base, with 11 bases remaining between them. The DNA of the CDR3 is TGTGCCAGCAGCCCACTCCCCTCGAACACTGAAGCTTTCTTT. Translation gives CASSPLPSNTEAFF.

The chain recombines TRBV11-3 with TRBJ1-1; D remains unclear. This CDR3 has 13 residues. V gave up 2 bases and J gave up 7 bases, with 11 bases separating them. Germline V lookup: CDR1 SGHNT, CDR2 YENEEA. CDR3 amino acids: CASSLTLAHEAFF. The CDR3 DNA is TGTGCCAGCAGCTTAACGTTGGCACATGAAGCTTTCTTT.

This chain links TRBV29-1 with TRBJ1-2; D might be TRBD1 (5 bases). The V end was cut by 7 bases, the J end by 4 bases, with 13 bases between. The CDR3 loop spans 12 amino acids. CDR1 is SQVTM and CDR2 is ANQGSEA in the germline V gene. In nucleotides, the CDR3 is TGCAGCGCCAGCGGCGGGGCCTATGGCTACACCTTC. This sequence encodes CSASGGAYGYTF.

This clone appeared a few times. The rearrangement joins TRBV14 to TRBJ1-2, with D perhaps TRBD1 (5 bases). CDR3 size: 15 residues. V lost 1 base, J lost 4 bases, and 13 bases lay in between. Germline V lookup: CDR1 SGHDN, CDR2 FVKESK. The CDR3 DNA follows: TGTGCCAGCAGCCAAGGAGGAGGGGAGGCCTATGGCTACACCTTC. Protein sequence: CASSQGGGEAYGYTF.

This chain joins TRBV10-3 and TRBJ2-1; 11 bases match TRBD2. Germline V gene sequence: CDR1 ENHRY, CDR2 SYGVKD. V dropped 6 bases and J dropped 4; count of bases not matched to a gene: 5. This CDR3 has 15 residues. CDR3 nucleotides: TGTGCCATCAGCCTAGCGGGGGGTCTGTACAATGAGCAGTTCTTC. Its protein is CAISLAGGLYNEQFF.

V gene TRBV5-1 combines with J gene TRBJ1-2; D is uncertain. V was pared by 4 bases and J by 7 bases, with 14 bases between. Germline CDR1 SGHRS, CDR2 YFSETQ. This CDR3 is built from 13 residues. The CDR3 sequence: CASSVEGEGGYTF. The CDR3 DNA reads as TGCGCCAGCAGCGTGGAGGGAGAAGGTGGCTACACCTTC.

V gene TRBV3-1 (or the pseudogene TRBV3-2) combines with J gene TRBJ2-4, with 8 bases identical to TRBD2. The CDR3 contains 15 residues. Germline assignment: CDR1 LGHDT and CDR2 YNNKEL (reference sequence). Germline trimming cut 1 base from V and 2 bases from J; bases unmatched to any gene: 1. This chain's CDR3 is CASSQAGGPKNIQYF. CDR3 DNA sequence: TGTGCCAGCAGCCAAGCGGGGGGGCCCAAAAACATTCAGTACTTC.

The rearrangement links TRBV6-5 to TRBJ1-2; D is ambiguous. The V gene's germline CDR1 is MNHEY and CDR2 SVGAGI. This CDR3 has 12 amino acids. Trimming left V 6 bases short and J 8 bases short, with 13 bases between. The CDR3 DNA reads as TGTGCCAGCAGAGCGACCGCGGGAGGCTACACCTTC. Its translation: CASRATAGGYTF.

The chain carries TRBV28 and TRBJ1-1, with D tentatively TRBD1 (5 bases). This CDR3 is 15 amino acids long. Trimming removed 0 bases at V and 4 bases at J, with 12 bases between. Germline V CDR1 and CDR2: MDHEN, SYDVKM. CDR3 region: CASSLWTVGATEAFF. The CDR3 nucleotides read TGTGCCAGCAGTTTATGGACAGTCGGCGCCACTGAAGCTTTCTTT.

Here the CDR3 reads CASSQGPGGVFDEQFF. CDR3 DNA: TGTGCCAGCAGCCAAGGTCCGGGCGGGGTTTTTGATGAGCAGTTCTTC. The chain has TRBV14 and TRBJ2-1; possibly TRBD2 for D (6 bases). The CDR3 consists of 16 residues. The V end was cut by 1 base, the J end by 8 bases, with 18 bases between. Germline loops: CDR1 SGHDN, CDR2 FVKESK.

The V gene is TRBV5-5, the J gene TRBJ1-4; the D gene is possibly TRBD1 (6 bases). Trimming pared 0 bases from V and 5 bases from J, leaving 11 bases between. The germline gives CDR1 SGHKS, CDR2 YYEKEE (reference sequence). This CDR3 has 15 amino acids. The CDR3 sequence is CASSLGTAKNEKLFF. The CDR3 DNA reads TGTGCCAGCAGCTTGGGGACAGCAAAAAATGAAAAACTGTTTTTT.

The CDR3 coding sequence is TGTGCCAGCGGCACTTACACCAAAAGGACTAACACCATATATTTT. It translates to CASGTYTKRTNTIYF. This chain joins TRBV5-6 and TRBJ1-3; D not certain. V was cut by 7 bases and J by 7 bases, with 21 bases left in between. Looked up from germline, CDR1 is SGHDT and CDR2 is YYEEEE. This CDR3 comprises 15 residues.

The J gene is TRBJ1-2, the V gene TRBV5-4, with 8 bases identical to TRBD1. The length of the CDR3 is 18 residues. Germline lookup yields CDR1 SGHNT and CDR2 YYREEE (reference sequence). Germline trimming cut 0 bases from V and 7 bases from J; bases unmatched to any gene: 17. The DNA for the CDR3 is TGTGCCAGCAGCTTGGCGAAACGGGGACAGGCGATCGCTAGTGGCTACACCTTC. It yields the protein CASSLAKRGQAIASGYTF.

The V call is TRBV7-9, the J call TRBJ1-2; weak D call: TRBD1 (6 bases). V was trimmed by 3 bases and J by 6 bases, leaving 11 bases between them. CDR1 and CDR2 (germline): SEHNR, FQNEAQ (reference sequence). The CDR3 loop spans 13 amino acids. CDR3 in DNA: TGTGCCAGCAGCTTTACAGGGTTGAATGGCTACACCTTC. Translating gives CASSFTGLNGYTF.